A single sample gave rise to the 2 T cell receptor beta chains below, sequenced in a study of cytomegalovirus exposure and HLA in healthy donors. The PCR used 60 Vbeta and 13 Jbeta primers. Assay: immunoSEQ multiplex PCR; the TCRdb copy retains only in-frame clones and omits some. The sample yields 60,000 to 90,000 clones, around three quarters seen once. Sequencing used PBMCs. The receptors were sampled from a woman aged 50 to 60 in good health and CMV-seropositive.

The chain combines TRBV29-1 with TRBJ2-7; D perhaps matches TRBD2 (6 bases). This CDR3 has 14 residues. V was shortened by 4 bases and J by 10 bases, with 23 bases between the two germline ends. Germline V gene data show CDR1 as SQVTM and CDR2 as ANQGSEA. DNA of the CDR3: TGCAGCGTTGTTATTGGGAGGTCTACGATATTACAGTACTTC. Translated: CSVVIGRSTILQYF.

The rearrangement uses TRBV4-3 and TRBJ1-1, with a possible D match to TRBD1 (5 bases). This CDR3 region has 17 residues. Trimming stripped 0 bases from V and 0 bases from J, with 14 bases between. CDR1 is LGHNA and CDR2 is YSLEER in the germline V gene. The CDR3 region is CASSQDRDRRLNTEAFF. The DNA of the CDR3 is TGCGCCAGCAGCCAAGATCGAGACAGACGCTTGAACACTGAAGCTTTCTTT.